The 6 T cell receptor beta chains reported below all come from one sample, sequenced in a study of cytomegalovirus exposure and HLA in healthy donors. Repertoires were generated with immunoSEQ multiplex PCR, while TCRdb's copy carries only in-frame clones and drops some. The sample includes approximately 190,000 clones, roughly 88% seen only once; the top ten take 13%. The material sequenced was PBMCs. These receptors all come from a woman aged 30 to 39 in good health and CMV-seropositive.

This clone was counted only a few times. This chain connects TRBV12-5 to TRBJ2-7; D gene unclear. The CDR3 runs to 12 residues. Trimming took 6 bases from V and 2 from J, leaving 8 bases between them. CDR1 is LGHNT and CDR2 is FRNRAP in the germline V gene. The DNA for the CDR3 is TGTGCTAGTGGGAGACATGCCTACGAGCAGTACTTC. As protein: CASGRHAYEQYF.

This clone was found once. This chain connects TRBV6-5 to TRBJ2-1; 7 bases are shared with TRBD1. The germline V gene encodes CDR1 MNHEY and CDR2 SVGAGI. This CDR3 spans 12 amino acids. The junction had 10 bases not matched to a gene; V was cut back by 6 bases and J by 14 bases. The CDR3 loop reads CASSQRQGPKFF. CDR3 nucleotides: TGTGCCAGCAGCCAAAGACAGGGTCCTAAGTTCTTC.

The chain employs TRBV27 and TRBJ2-7; D is unclear. Per germline, CDR1 MNHEY and CDR2 SMNVEV (reference sequence). The germline V and J ends were trimmed by 0 bases and 0 bases, with 6 bases remaining between them. The CDR3 covers 14 residues. The CDR3 is CASSLSYSSYEQYF. In DNA, the CDR3 is TGTGCCAGCAGTTTATCGTACAGCTCCTACGAGCAGTACTTC.

This chain connects TRBV6-5 to TRBJ1-3; D unclear. Trimming took off 0 bases at V and 4 bases at J, with 4 bases between the two ends. From germline, CDR1 is MNHEY and CDR2 SVGAGI. The length of the CDR3 is 13 residues. CDR3 sequence: CASSYSSGNTIYF. The CDR3 DNA reads as TGTGCCAGCAGTTACTCCTCCGGAAACACCATATATTTT.

The gene calls are TRBV6-1 and TRBJ2-1; TRBD2 agrees at 9 bases. The CDR3 runs 17 residues. J lost 8 bases, V lost 0 bases, and 11 bases had no gene match. Germline assignment: CDR1 MNHNS and CDR2 SASEGT. The DNA for the CDR3 is TGTGCCAGCAGTGAAGCACCCAGCGGGAGGACTATAGATGAGCAGTTCTTC. It yields the protein CASSEAPSGRTIDEQFF.

The V gene is TRBV6-5, the J gene TRBJ2-1; 12 bases map to TRBD2. This CDR3 is built from 15 residues. V gave up 8 bases and J gave up 1 base; unmatched junction bases: 3. The V gene's germline CDR1 is MNHEY and CDR2 SVGAGI. DNA for the CDR3: TGTGCCAGCCGGCTAGCGGGAGGGTCCTACAATGAGCAGTTCTTC. Amino acid sequence: CASRLAGGSYNEQFF.